Here is one T cell receptor (beta chain) with its context. Its antigen remains unknown. The V end was cut by 3 bases, the J end by 2 bases, with 18 bases between. The CDR3 sequence is 16 residues long. From germline, CDR1 is SGHDT and CDR2 YYEEEE. Described time point: blood 2 weeks post-SBRT. Treatment defined: 15 Gy SBRT to primary tumor, nephrectomy 4 weeks later. The protocol was immunoSEQ multiplex PCR, while the TCRdb copy is restricted to in-frame clones and leaves out a portion. The sample lists some 130,000 clones; 85% to 90% were seen once. These data are taken from a study of radiation and T cells in renal cell carcinoma. Study results and limitations: Top tumor clonotypes rose in blood 2 weeks post-radiation, then contracted.

The chain couples TRBV5-6 to TRBJ2-7; weak D call: TRBD1 (5 bases). The starting material was blood, obtained from a patient whose treatment included radiotherapy and nephrectomy. The clonotype originates from a woman aged 70-85 years with renal cell carcinoma. For the CDR3, the DNA is TGTGCCAGCAGCTCCCCAAGGCAGGGTCCAACCTACGAGCAGTACTTC. This translates into CASSSPRQGPTYEQYF.